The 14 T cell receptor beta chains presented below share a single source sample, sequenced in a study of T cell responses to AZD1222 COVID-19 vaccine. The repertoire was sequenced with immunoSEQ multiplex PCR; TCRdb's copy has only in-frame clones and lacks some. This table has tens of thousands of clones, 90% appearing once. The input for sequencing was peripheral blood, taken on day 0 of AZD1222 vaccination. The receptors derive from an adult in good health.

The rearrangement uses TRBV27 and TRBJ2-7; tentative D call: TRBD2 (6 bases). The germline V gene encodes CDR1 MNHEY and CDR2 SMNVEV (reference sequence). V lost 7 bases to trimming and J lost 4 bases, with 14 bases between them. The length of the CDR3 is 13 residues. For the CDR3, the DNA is TGTGCCAGCACATTAGGACGGGGGTACGAGCAGTACTTC. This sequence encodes CASTLGRGYEQYF.

DNA for the CDR3: TGCGCCAGCAGCTTCGCCGGCGGACTAGCGGGCACAGATACGCAGTATTTT. Its translation: CASSFAGGLAGTDTQYF. This chain uses TRBV5-1 with TRBJ2-3, with 10 bases lining up with TRBD2. Germline CDR1 is SGHRS and CDR2 is YFSETQ. This CDR3 has 17 residues. J gave up 1 base and V 2 bases, and 7 bases lay outside the gene matches. Looking up the rest from reference TRBV5-1 and TRBJ2-3 gives the full variable domain: KAGVTQTPRYLIKTRGQQVTLSCSPISGHRSVSWYQQTPGQGLQFLFEYFSETQRNKGNFPGRFSGRQFSNSRSEMNVSTLELGDSALYLCASSFAGGLAGTDTQYFGPGTRLTVL.

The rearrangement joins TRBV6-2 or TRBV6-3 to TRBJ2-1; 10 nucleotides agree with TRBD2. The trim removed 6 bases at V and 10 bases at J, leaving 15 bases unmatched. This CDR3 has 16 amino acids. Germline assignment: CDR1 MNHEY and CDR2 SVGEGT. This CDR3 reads CASSLYSSGGDYEQFF. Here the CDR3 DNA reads TGTGCCAGCAGCTTATATAGCAGCGGGGGGGATTACGAGCAGTTCTTC.

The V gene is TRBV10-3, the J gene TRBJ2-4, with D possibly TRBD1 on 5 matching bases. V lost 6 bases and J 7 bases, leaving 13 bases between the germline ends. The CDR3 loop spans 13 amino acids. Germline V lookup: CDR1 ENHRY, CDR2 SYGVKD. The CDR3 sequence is CAIRSGGANIQYF. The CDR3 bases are TGTGCCATCAGGTCCGGTGGGGCTAACATTCAGTACTTC.

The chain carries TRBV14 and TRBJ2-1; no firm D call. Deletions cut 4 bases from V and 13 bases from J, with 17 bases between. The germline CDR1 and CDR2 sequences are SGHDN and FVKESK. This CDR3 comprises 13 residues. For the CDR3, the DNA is TGTGCCAGCAGCCTTAGTCCACCGCTGGTTCAGTTCTTC. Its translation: CASSLSPPLVQFF.

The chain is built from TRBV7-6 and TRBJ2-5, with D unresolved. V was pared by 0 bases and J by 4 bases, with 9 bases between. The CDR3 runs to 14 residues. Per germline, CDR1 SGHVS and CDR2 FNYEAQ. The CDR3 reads CASSLAVGLETQYF. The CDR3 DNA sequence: TGTGCCAGCAGCTTAGCGGTGGGCTTAGAGACCCAGTACTTC.

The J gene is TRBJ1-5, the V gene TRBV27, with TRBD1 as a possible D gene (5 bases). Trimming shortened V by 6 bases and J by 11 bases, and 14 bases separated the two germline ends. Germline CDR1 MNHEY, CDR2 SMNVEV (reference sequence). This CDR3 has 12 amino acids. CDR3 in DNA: TGTGCCAGCAGCCCCGGGGGGGAAGCCCAGCATTTT. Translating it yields CASSPGGEAQHF.

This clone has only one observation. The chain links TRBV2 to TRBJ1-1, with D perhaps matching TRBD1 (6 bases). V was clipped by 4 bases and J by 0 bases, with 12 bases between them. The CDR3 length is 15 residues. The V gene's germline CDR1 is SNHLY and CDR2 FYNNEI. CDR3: CASSGTAIMNTEAFF. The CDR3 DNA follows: TGTGCCAGCAGTGGGACAGCTATCATGAACACTGAAGCTTTCTTT.

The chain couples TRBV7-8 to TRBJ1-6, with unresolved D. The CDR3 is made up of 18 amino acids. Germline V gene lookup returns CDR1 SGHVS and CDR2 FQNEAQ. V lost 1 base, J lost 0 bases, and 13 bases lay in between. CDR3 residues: CASSLDSLRRSYNSPLHF. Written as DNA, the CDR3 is TGTGCCAGCAGCTTAGACAGCCTGAGGCGCTCCTATAATTCACCCCTCCACTTT. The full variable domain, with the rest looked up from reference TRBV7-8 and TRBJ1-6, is GAGVSQSPRYKVAKRGQDVALRCDPISGHVSLFWYQQALGQGPEFLTYFQNEAQLDKSGLPSDRFFAERPEGSVSTLKIQRTQQEDSAVYLCASSLDSLRRSYNSPLHFGNGTRLTVT.

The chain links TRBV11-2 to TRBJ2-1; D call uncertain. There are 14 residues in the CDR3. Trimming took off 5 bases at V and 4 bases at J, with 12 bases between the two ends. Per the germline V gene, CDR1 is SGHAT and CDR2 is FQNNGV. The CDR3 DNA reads TGTGCCAGCAGCCCCCTATCCCAGTACAATGAGCAGTTCTTC. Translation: CASSPLSQYNEQFF.

CDR3 protein: CASSDGSVERTGPPNQPQHF. In DNA, the CDR3 is TGCGCCAGCAGTGATGGTAGCGTGGAAAGGACAGGACCCCCCAATCAGCCCCAGCATTTT. This rearrangement joins TRBV10-1 to TRBJ1-5; 7 bases are a match to TRBD1. The CDR3 contains 20 residues. Looked up from germline, CDR1 is WNHNN and CDR2 is SYGVQD (reference sequence). J was trimmed by 3 bases and V by 3 bases; bases with no gene match: 20.

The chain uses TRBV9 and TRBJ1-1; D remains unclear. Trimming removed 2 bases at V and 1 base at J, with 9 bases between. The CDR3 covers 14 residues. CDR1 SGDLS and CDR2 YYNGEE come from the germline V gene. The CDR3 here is CASSVFGENTEAFF. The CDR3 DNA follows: TGTGCCAGCAGCGTTTTTGGCGAGAACACTGAAGCTTTCTTT.

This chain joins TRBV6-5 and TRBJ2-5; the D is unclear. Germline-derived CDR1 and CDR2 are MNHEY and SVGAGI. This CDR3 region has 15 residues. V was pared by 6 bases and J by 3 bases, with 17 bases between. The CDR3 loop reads CASSQGIVWEETQYF. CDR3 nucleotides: TGTGCCAGCAGCCAAGGGATCGTTTGGGAAGAGACCCAGTACTTC.

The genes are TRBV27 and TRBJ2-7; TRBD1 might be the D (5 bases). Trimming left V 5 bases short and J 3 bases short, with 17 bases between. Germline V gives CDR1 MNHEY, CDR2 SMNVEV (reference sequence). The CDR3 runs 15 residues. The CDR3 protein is CASSPTETAFYEQYF. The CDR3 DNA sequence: TGTGCCAGCAGTCCCACCGAGACAGCATTCTACGAGCAGTACTTC.